A single sample gave rise to the 17 T cell receptor beta chains below, sequenced in a study of blood T cell repertoires in COVID-19. The method was immunoSEQ multiplex PCR; TCRdb's version includes in-frame clones alone and lacks a portion of them. The repertoire consists of hundreds of thousands of clones, with roughly 90% occurring once and the leading ten covering approximately 5%. Sequenced material: PBMCs or T cells enriched from blood (not recorded which). The receptors were gathered from a man between 60 and 75 years old who had recovered from COVID-19.

The chain joins TRBV10-3 to TRBJ2-7; 9 bases line up with TRBD1. The CDR3 loop spans 13 amino acids. Germline CDR1 reads ENHRY; CDR2 reads SYGVKD. V trimming: 4 bases; J trimming: 6 bases; junction bases outside the gene matches: 4. CDR3 in DNA: TGTGCCATCAGTGGAACACAGGGGGCCGAGCAGTACTTC. Protein: CAISGTQGAEQYF.

J is TRBJ1-4 and V is TRBV6-4; 8 bases fit TRBD1. CDR1 is MRHNA and CDR2 is SNTAGT in the germline V gene. V gave up 6 bases and J gave up 8 bases; unmatched junction bases: 5. CDR3 size: 13 residues. The CDR3 region has the DNA TGTGCCAGCAGCCCAGGGGGCAGAGAAAAACTGTTTTTT. The encoded protein is CASSPGGREKLFF.

A few counts support this clone. This sequence joins TRBV7-2 and TRBJ1-1, with no clear D. CDR1 is SGHTA, CDR2 FQGNSA, per germline. The length of the CDR3 is 16 residues. V gave up 1 base and J gave up 0 bases, with 12 bases separating them. Here the CDR3 reads CASSLVSPTVNTEAFF. The CDR3 nucleotides read TGTGCCAGCAGCTTAGTATCCCCAACAGTGAACACTGAAGCTTTCTTT.

J is TRBJ2-7 and V is TRBV3-1 (or the pseudogene TRBV3-2), with a possible D match to TRBD1 (6 bases). The germline V and J ends were trimmed by 0 bases and 0 bases, with 12 bases remaining between them. The CDR3 has 16 residues. Germline CDR1 is LGHDT and CDR2 is YNNKEL (reference sequence). CDR3 protein: CASSQELGRGSYEQYF. The CDR3 region has the DNA TGTGCCAGCAGCCAAGAATTAGGCAGGGGCTCCTACGAGCAGTACTTC.

The chain links TRBV28 to TRBJ2-7, with TRBD1 matching 8 bases. Germline CDR1 is MDHEN and CDR2 is SYDVKM. The ends lost 10 bases at V and 4 bases at J; junction bases unmatched: 12. CDR3 length: 14 residues. The CDR3 is CATAPPGGMYEQYF. CDR3 nucleotide sequence: TGTGCCACCGCGCCGCCAGGGGGCATGTACGAGCAGTACTTC.

This chain uses TRBV28 with TRBJ2-3; D is perhaps TRBD2 (6 bases). CDR1 MDHEN and CDR2 SYDVKM come from the germline V gene. The CDR3 runs 19 residues. With 3 bases removed from V and 1 base from J, the gap between germline ends came to 23 bases. The chain's CDR3 is CASSLITVGRGGRTDTQYF. CDR3 DNA: TGTGCCAGCAGTTTGATTACCGTAGGGCGGGGCGGTCGCACAGATACGCAGTATTTT. The full variable domain, completed using reference TRBV28 and TRBJ2-3, is DVKVTQSSRYLVKRTGEKVFLECVQDMDHENMFWYRQDPGLGLRLIYFSYDVKMKEKGDIPEGYSVSREKKERFSLILESASTNQTSMYLCASSLITVGRGGRTDTQYFGPGTRLTVL.

V usage is TRBV2 and J usage is TRBJ1-5, with TRBD1 as a possible D gene (5 bases). CDR3 size: 14 residues. Trimming left V 4 bases short and J 5 bases short, with 12 bases between. CDR1 is SNHLY, CDR2 FYNNEI, per germline. The CDR3 nucleotides are TGTGCCAGCAGTGCACGAGGAGGGGATCAGCCCCAGCATTTT. This codes for CASSARGGDQPQHF. Based on the CDR3 plus reference TRBV2 and TRBJ1-5, the full variable domain is EPEVTQTPSHQVTQMGQEVILRCVPISNHLYFYWYRQILGQKVEFLVSFYNNEISEKSEIFDDQFSVERPDGSNFTLKIRSTKLEDSAMYFCASSARGGDQPQHFGDGTRLSIL.

The chain combines TRBV3-1 (or the pseudogene TRBV3-2) with TRBJ2-1, with 11 bases fitting TRBD2. In germline, CDR1 is LGHDT, CDR2 YNNKEL (reference sequence). This CDR3 is 15 amino acids long. Trimming took 3 bases from V and 8 from J; bases not matched to a gene: 6. For the CDR3, the DNA is TGTGCCAGCAGCCATTTAGCGGGAGGGCCCCATGAGCAGTTCTTC. Amino acids: CASSHLAGGPHEQFF.

This clone has only one observation. V gene TRBV9 combines with J gene TRBJ1-5; 8 nucleotides align to TRBD1. This CDR3 comprises 14 residues. J was trimmed by 8 bases and V by 3 bases; bases with no gene match: 7. Germline values: CDR1 SGDLS, CDR2 YYNGEE. The CDR3 DNA reads TGTGCCAGCAGCGAGGGGACAGGCTTCGAGCCCCAGCATTTT. Translation: CASSEGTGFEPQHF.

The CDR3 sequence: CASSVDLGRGYEQYF. The CDR3 DNA follows: TGTGCCAGCAGCGTAGATCTCGGTAGGGGATACGAGCAGTACTTC. The rearrangement joins TRBV9 to TRBJ2-7; weak D call: TRBD1 (5 bases). The CDR3 runs 15 residues. Trimming stripped 0 bases from V and 4 bases from J, with 14 bases between. The V gene's germline CDR1 is SGDLS and CDR2 YYNGEE.

The V and J genes are TRBV18 and TRBJ1-1; weak D call: TRBD1 (5 bases). CDR3 size: 12 residues. Germline CDR1 and CDR2: KGHSH and LQKENI. Trimming left V 2 bases short and J 7 bases short, with 8 bases between. This CDR3 reads CASSPRDYEAFF. DNA of the CDR3: TGTGCCAGCTCACCAAGGGACTATGAAGCTTTCTTT.

The V and J genes are TRBV7-2 and TRBJ1-2; D is perhaps TRBD1 (6 bases). V lost 4 bases, J lost 7 bases, and 22 bases lay in between. The CDR3 totals 16 residues. The germline V gene has CDR1 SGHTA and CDR2 FQGNSA. The CDR3 region is CASSYLFTGRDGGYTF. CDR3 DNA: TGTGCCAGCAGCTACTTATTTACAGGGAGGGATGGTGGCTACACCTTC. The full variable domain, with the rest looked up from reference TRBV7-2 and TRBJ1-2, is GAGVSQSPSNKVTEKGKDVELRCDPISGHTALYWYRQSLGQGLEFLIYFQGNSAPDKSGLPSDRFSAERTGGSVSTLTIQRTQQEDSAVYLCASSYLFTGRDGGYTFGSGTRLTVV.

The gene calls are TRBV5-1 and TRBJ1-4; possible D gene TRBD1, 6 bases. Between the trimmed V and J ends, which lost 5 bases and 8 bases, there was a span of 16 bases. Germline values: CDR1 SGHRS, CDR2 YFSETQ. CDR3 length equals 14 residues. The chain's CDR3 is CASRYQGRDEKLFF. DNA for the CDR3: TGCGCCAGCAGATATCAGGGGAGGGACGAAAAACTGTTTTTT.

The rearrangement links TRBV10-3 to TRBJ2-5, with 8 bases lining up with TRBD1. J gave up 5 bases and V 0 bases, and 14 bases lay outside the gene matches. Germline CDR1 reads ENHRY; CDR2 reads SYGVKD. There are 18 residues in the CDR3. The CDR3 sequence: CAISESKGLDRAGETQYF. The CDR3 DNA sequence: TGTGCCATCAGTGAGTCGAAGGGGTTGGACAGGGCAGGTGAGACCCAGTACTTC.

The chain carries TRBV15 and TRBJ2-1; tentative D call: TRBD2 (6 bases). The V gene's germline CDR1 is LNHNV and CDR2 YYDKDF (reference sequence). V was clipped by 3 bases and J by 1 base, with 13 bases between them. This CDR3 contains 16 residues. CDR3 coding DNA: TGTGCCACCAGCAGGGATTTAGCGGAATCCTACAATGAGCAGTTCTTC. Protein product: CATSRDLAESYNEQFF.

The chain joins TRBV27 to TRBJ1-5; D remains ambiguous. V was shortened by 0 bases and J by 7 bases, with 22 bases between the two germline ends. Germline V gene data show CDR1 as MNHEY and CDR2 as SMNVEV (reference sequence). The CDR3 covers 18 residues. CDR3 in DNA: TGTGCCAGCAGTTTATCGGGGAAGACTAGGACGTCACAGCAGCCCCAGCATTTT. This translates into CASSLSGKTRTSQQPQHF.

J is TRBJ2-1 and V is TRBV5-5; TRBD2 is a possible D gene (6 bases). This CDR3 has 17 residues. V lost 0 bases and J lost 7, with 20 bases in between. Germline loops: CDR1 SGHKS, CDR2 YYEKEE (reference sequence). CDR3 in amino acids: CASSLVRASELENEQFF. CDR3 sequence (DNA): TGTGCCAGCAGCTTGGTTAGGGCTAGCGAGTTAGAAAATGAGCAGTTCTTC.